This T cell receptor (beta chain) was recovered during a study of CD8 T cells in ankylosing spondylitis. The CDR3 totals 16 residues. Germline values: CDR1 SGDLS, CDR2 YYNGEE. Trimming cost V 1 base and J 5 bases; bases outside gene matches: 10. Ten or more counts support this clonotype. The antigen remains undetermined. Study outcomes and limitations: Previously reported in reactive arthritis synovial fluid and blood were some of the motif variants. Among TCR beta sequences, a motif of eight highly homologous variants appeared characteristic of ankylosing spondylitis blood. Within peripheral blood, clones linked to disease were CD8+ and relatively rare.

TCRdb passed the 5' RACE reads through MiXCR, listing each CDR3 protein once. The sample has roughly 30,000 distinct CDR3 sequences, 5.3% seen once; the top ten hold about 1.8%. The V call is TRBV9, the J call TRBJ1-1; 8 positions match TRBD1. Sequenced material: blood, either unsorted or a sorted T cell fraction (not recorded which). The source is a female donor with ankylosing spondylitis or in good health (not recorded which). CDR3 in DNA: TGTGCCAGCAGCGTAACCATCCAGGGGGCGGGAACTGAAGCTTTCTTT. Amino acids: CASSVTIQGAGTEAFF.